The next 19 T cell receptor beta chains were all read from a single sample in a study. TCRdb itself ran the 5' RACE reads through MiXCR, one entry per CDR3 protein. The sample includes over 30,000 distinct CDR3 sequences, approximately 24% of them seen just once. Specimen: naive CD4+ T cells sorted from a lymph node. This sample's subset: naive CD4+ T cells, CD4+CD45RA+CD25-. The origin of the receptors is a female donor with breast cancer.

This chain uses TRBV12-3 or TRBV12-4 with TRBJ1-1, with 7 nucleotides matching TRBD1. V lost 6 bases, J lost 4 bases, and 5 bases stayed unmatched. This CDR3 is built from 13 residues. DNA of the CDR3: TGTGCCAGCAGAAGGGGGCGCGTCACTGAAGCTTTCTTT. Protein: CASRRGRVTEAFF.

This clonotype was seen more than once but under ten times. The genes are TRBV12-3 or TRBV12-4 and TRBJ1-6; the match to TRBD1 covers 9 bases. The length of the CDR3 is 15 residues. V was pared by 4 bases and J by 7 bases, with 5 bases of the junction left unmatched. The CDR3 reads CASSYRTGENSPLHF. The CDR3 DNA is TGTGCCAGCAGTTATCGGACAGGGGAGAATTCACCCCTCCACTTT.

At least ten counts were recorded for this clonotype. The chain uses TRBV15 and TRBJ2-4; 7 positions match TRBD2. Germline-derived CDR1 and CDR2 are LNHNV and YYDKDF (reference sequence). The CDR3 runs to 13 residues. J gave up 0 bases and V 11 bases, and 4 bases lay outside the gene matches. Written as DNA, the CDR3 is TGTGCCCGGGGGGACTTAGCCAAAAACATTCAGTACTTC. This codes for CARGDLAKNIQYF.

This clonotype was counted once. Because the CDR3 is missing its conserved closing phenylalanine or tryptophan, this is likely a read error. The chain uses TRBV30 and TRBJ1-2; perhaps TRBD1 as D (5 bases). This CDR3 is 12 amino acids long. Per germline, CDR1 GTSNPN and CDR2 SVGIG (reference sequence). The V gene lost 4 bases and the J gene lost 6 bases, with 12 bases spanning the gap. CDR3 DNA: TGTGCCTGGAAGGGGACCGACCATGGCTACACCTGC. Its translation: CAWKGTDHGYTC.

This clonotype was picked up one time. Just one base apart from a much larger clone, this may be a read error. This sequence joins TRBV5-1 and TRBJ2-5; 8 bases map to TRBD2. Germline V gene sequence: CDR1 SGHRS, CDR2 YFSETQ. With 8 bases clipped from V and 9 bases from J, the junction kept 12 bases outside the gene matches. The CDR3 sequence is 13 residues long. The CDR3 nucleotides read TGCGCCAGTGGTCCGTCCCGGCGGGAGGCCCAGTACTTC. Its translation: CASGPSRREAQYF.

This clonotype is labeled medium-sized. This chain joins TRBV6-5 and TRBJ1-1; D is unresolved. V lost 2 bases, J lost 1 base, and 8 bases lay in between. The length of the CDR3 is 14 residues. Germline CDR1 reads MNHEY; CDR2 reads SVGAGI. The chain's CDR3 is CASSYSLGNTEAFF. CDR3 in DNA: TGTGCCAGCAGTTACAGCCTGGGGAACACTGAAGCTTTCTTT.

This clonotype was seen more than once but under ten times. The V and J genes are TRBV18 and TRBJ1-5; D not resolved. V lost 3 bases, J lost 1 base, and 7 bases lay in between. CDR3 length: 14 residues. Germline values: CDR1 KGHSH, CDR2 LQKENI. This CDR3 is CASSPVPSNQPQHF. The CDR3 DNA reads as TGTGCCAGCTCACCCGTGCCAAGCAATCAGCCCCAGCATTTT.

This clonotype has just a few counts. The CDR3 nucleotides read TGTGCCAGCACCCACCCGGGAATCTTGTCTAGCACAGATACGCAGTATTTT. Residues: CASTHPGILSSTDTQYF. V usage is TRBV6-2 or TRBV6-3 and J usage is TRBJ2-3; D might be TRBD2 (5 bases). CDR1 MNHEY and CDR2 SVGEGT come from the germline V gene. This CDR3 is built from 17 residues. Between the trimmed V and J ends, which lost 7 bases and 0 bases, there was a span of 20 bases.

This clonotype was recorded a few times. The chain carries TRBV9 and TRBJ2-1; D not certain. V lost 2 bases to trimming and J lost 5 bases, with 2 bases between them. The CDR3 runs 11 residues. CDR1 and CDR2 from the germline V gene are SGDLS and YYNGEE. The CDR3 protein is CASSVDNEQFF. CDR3 sequence (DNA): TGTGCCAGCAGCGTGGACAATGAGCAGTTCTTC.

This clonotype was seen a handful of times. The rearrangement uses TRBV20-1 and TRBJ2-1, with D uncertain. Trimming shortened V by 6 bases and J by 0 bases, and 12 bases separated the two germline ends. Germline lookup yields CDR1 DFQATT and CDR2 SNEGSKA (reference sequence). CDR3 size: 14 residues. The CDR3 DNA sequence: TGCAGTGCCTACCCAATCAGCTCCTACAATGAGCAGTTCTTC. This encodes CSAYPISSYNEQFF.

The J gene is TRBJ1-4, the V gene TRBV6-5, with 10 bases lining up with TRBD1. The CDR3 loop spans 14 amino acids. J gave up 8 bases and V 7 bases, and 7 bases lay outside the gene matches. CDR1 and CDR2 (germline): MNHEY, SVGAGI. Written as DNA, the CDR3 is TGTGCCAGCACTCCGGGACAGGGGAACGAAAAACTGTTTTTT. Protein product: CASTPGQGNEKLFF.

The genes are TRBV15 and TRBJ1-3; D is unresolved. The CDR3 runs to 15 residues. Germline V gene lookup returns CDR1 LNHNV and CDR2 YYDKDF (reference sequence). V gave up 0 bases and J gave up 0 bases, with 6 bases separating them. In DNA form, the CDR3 reads TGTGCCACCAGCAGAGATCCCGTCTCTGGAAACACCATATATTTT. The encoded protein is CATSRDPVSGNTIYF.

The rearrangement links TRBV12-3 or TRBV12-4 to TRBJ1-6; no clear D gene. Trimming shortened V by 4 bases and J by 5 bases, and 9 bases separated the two germline ends. The CDR3 totals 14 residues. CDR3 region: CASSYRTDNSPLHF. The CDR3 DNA is TGTGCCAGCAGTTATAGGACGGATAATTCACCCCTCCACTTT.

The chain is built from TRBV9 and TRBJ2-2; D is unresolved. This CDR3 comprises 13 residues. CDR1 is SGDLS and CDR2 is YYNGEE in the germline V gene. V lost 1 base and J 8 bases, leaving 9 bases between the germline ends. The CDR3 DNA reads TGTGCCAGCAGCGTAAGGAGTAGGGGGGAGCTGTTTTTT. As protein: CASSVRSRGELFF.

The DNA for the CDR3 is TGTTCCAACCGGGACAGGTCTAGCACAGATACGCAGTATTTT. This encodes CSNRDRSSTDTQYF. This sequence joins TRBV7-9 and TRBJ2-3; 8 bases line up with TRBD1. Germline lookup yields CDR1 SEHNR and CDR2 FQNEAQ (reference sequence). The CDR3 loop spans 14 amino acids. Full variable domain (rest looked up from reference TRBV7-9 and TRBJ2-3): DTGVSQNPRHKITKRGQNVTFRCDPISEHNRLYWYRQTLGQGPEFLTYFQNEAQLEKSRLLSDRFSAERPKGSFSTLEIQRTEQGDSAMYLCSNRDRSSTDTQYFGPGTRLTVL.

V gene TRBV15 combines with J gene TRBJ2-7, with 14 bases lining up with TRBD2. CDR1 and CDR2 from the germline V gene are LNHNV and YYDKDF (reference sequence). V trimming: 5 bases; J trimming: 3 bases; junction bases outside the gene matches: 12. This CDR3 contains 18 residues. The CDR3 sequence: CATSGGTSGSPGLYEQYF. The CDR3, as DNA: TGTGCCACCAGCGGAGGGACTAGCGGGAGCCCAGGACTCTACGAGCAGTACTTC.

This clonotype was detected many times. CDR3 sequence (DNA): TGTGCCAGCAGCCCCCGGGACTCTGGGGCCAACGTCCTGACTTTC. This translates into CASSPRDSGANVLTF. The chain employs TRBV7-3 and TRBJ2-6; perhaps TRBD2 as D (5 bases). This CDR3 is 15 amino acids long. V was clipped by 5 bases and J by 0 bases, with 8 bases between them. In germline, CDR1 is SGHTA, CDR2 FQGTGA. Based on the CDR3 plus reference TRBV7-3 and TRBJ2-6, the full variable domain is GAGVSQTPSNKVTEKGKYVELRCDPISGHTALYWYRQSLGQGPEFLIYFQGTGAADDSGLPNDRFFAVRPEGSVSTLKIQRTERGDSAVYLCASSPRDSGANVLTFGAGSRLTVL.

This clonotype was found many times. V gene TRBV6-5 combines with J gene TRBJ1-2, with D uncertain. The germline gives CDR1 MNHEY, CDR2 SVGAGI. The CDR3 has 15 amino acids. Deletions cut 6 bases from V and 4 bases from J, with 18 bases between. The CDR3 reads CASSPRRTTPYGYTF. The DNA for the CDR3 is TGTGCCAGCAGCCCAAGACGGACGACACCCTATGGCTACACCTTC.

The chain combines TRBV29-1 with TRBJ2-1; tentatively, D is TRBD1 (6 bases). CDR1 and CDR2 from the germline V gene are SQVTM and ANQGSEA. V dropped 6 bases and J dropped 4 bases, with 16 bases sitting between them. The CDR3 is made up of 14 amino acids. The CDR3 nucleotides read TGCAGCGTCAGCTTCAGGGGACCGTACAATGAGCAGTTCTTC. It is translated as CSVSFRGPYNEQFF.